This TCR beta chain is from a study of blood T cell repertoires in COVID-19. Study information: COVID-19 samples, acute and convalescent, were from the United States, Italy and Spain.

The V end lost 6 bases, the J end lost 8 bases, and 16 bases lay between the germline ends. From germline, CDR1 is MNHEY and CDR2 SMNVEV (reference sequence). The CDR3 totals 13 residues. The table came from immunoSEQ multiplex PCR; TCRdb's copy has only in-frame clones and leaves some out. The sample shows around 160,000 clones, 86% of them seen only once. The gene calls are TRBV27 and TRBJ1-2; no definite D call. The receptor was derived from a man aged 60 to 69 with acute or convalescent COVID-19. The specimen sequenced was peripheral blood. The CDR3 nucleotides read TGTGCCAGCAGAGACTCACACCGGAGGGGCTACACCTTC. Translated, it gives CASRDSHRRGYTF.